This TCR beta chain was sequenced for a study of blood T cell repertoires in COVID-19. Everyone who took part was roughly 18 to 90 years old, and they came from 24 US areas. Participant-reported clinical history was the basis for cohort assignment. Assay used: immunoSEQ multiplex PCR; TCRdb lists only in-frame clones, some missing. The top ten clones hold around 9% of a sample with a few hundred thousand clones, over 80% of them seen once. The specimen sequenced was PBMCs or T cells enriched from blood (not recorded which). This TCR was sampled from a woman under 30 who had recovered from COVID-19.

The CDR3 region is CASSLIRGSSEAFF. The CDR3 DNA follows: TGTGCCAGCAGTTTAATAAGAGGGTCCTCTGAAGCTTTCTTT. V gene TRBV27 combines with J gene TRBJ1-1, with D hard to call. Trimming took 2 bases from V and 6 from J, leaving 13 bases between them. The CDR3 extends over 14 amino acids. CDR1 is MNHEY, CDR2 SMNVEV, per germline (reference sequence).